Below, 32 T cell receptor beta chains from the same sample are listed, as sequenced in a study of T cell repertoires in cytomegalovirus infection. TCRdb re-derived calls from the reads in MiXCR, one entry per CDR3 protein. There are around 740,000 distinct CDR3 sequences in the sample; about a third occur only once, and around 3% lies in the top ten. The specimen sequenced was PBMCs. These receptors all come from a human donor in good health (CMV status not recorded). Some clones in this sample may be carry-over from other donors' samples.

A few counts support this clonotype. The gene calls are TRBV6-2 or TRBV6-3 and TRBJ1-4; 10 nucleotides agree with TRBD1. CDR1 and CDR2 (germline): MNHEY, SVGEGT. The CDR3 contains 17 residues. After removal of 2 bases from V and 8 bases from J, the junction contained 11 bases not matched to a gene. The CDR3 DNA reads TGTGCCAGCAGTTACGACAGGGGGCGTGAAATCCAGGAAAAACTGTTTTTT. Residues: CASSYDRGREIQEKLFF.

This chain connects TRBV29-1 to TRBJ1-5, with D unclear. The CDR3 extends over 12 amino acids. In germline, CDR1 is SQVTM, CDR2 ANQGSEA. V lost 4 bases and J lost 3, with 7 bases in between. CDR3 in DNA: TGCAGCGTTGGCAGCTCCAATCAGCCCCAGCATTTT. Its protein is CSVGSSNQPQHF. Supplemented by reference TRBV29-1 and TRBJ1-5, the full variable domain reads SAVISQKPSRDICQRGTSLTIQCQVDSQVTMMFWYRQQPGQSLTLIATANQGSEATYESGFVIDKFPISRPNLTFSTLTVSNMSPEDSSIYLCSVGSSNQPQHFGDGTRLSIL.

The chain recombines TRBV5-6 with TRBJ2-5, with D tentatively TRBD2 (6 bases). Germline V CDR1 and CDR2: SGHDT, YYEEEE. This CDR3 has 14 amino acids. V lost 4 bases and J 1 base, leaving 11 bases between the germline ends. CDR3 coding DNA: TGTGCCAGCAGCACCGGGACTTTCCAAGAGACCCAGTACTTC. Protein product: CASSTGTFQETQYF.

This clonotype appeared a few times. CDR3: CASSPDRDHEQYF. In nucleotides, the CDR3 is TGTGCCAGCAGCCCGGACAGGGACCACGAGCAGTACTTC. The gene calls are TRBV4-2 and TRBJ2-7, with TRBD1 matching 8 bases. From germline, CDR1 is LGHNA and CDR2 YNFKEQ. The CDR3 has 13 residues. V shed 4 bases, J shed 5 bases, and the junction held 4 bases outside the gene matches.

This chain links TRBV20-1 with TRBJ1-3, with a tentative D call TRBD1 (5 bases). Between the trimmed V and J ends, which lost 6 bases and 0 bases, there was a span of 6 bases. This CDR3 has 12 amino acids. CDR1 and CDR2 from the germline V gene are DFQATT and SNEGSKA (reference sequence). The CDR3: CSAGGSGNTIYF. In DNA form, the CDR3 reads TGCAGTGCGGGGGGCTCTGGAAACACCATATATTTT.

The genes are TRBV4-1 and TRBJ1-1; D perhaps matches TRBD1 (5 bases). CDR3 length: 15 amino acids. V was shortened by 0 bases and J by 0 bases, with 8 bases between the two germline ends. CDR1 and CDR2 from the germline V gene are MGHRA and YSYEKL. CDR3 bases: TGCGCCAGCAGCCAAGAGACAGCTTTGAACACTGAAGCTTTCTTT. This encodes CASSQETALNTEAFF.

Written as DNA, the CDR3 is TGCGCCAGCATCTCGAATGAAAAACTGTTTTTT. It is translated as CASISNEKLFF. The chain couples TRBV5-1 to TRBJ1-4, with D unresolved. V lost 6 bases and J 5 bases, leaving 5 bases between the germline ends. From germline, CDR1 is SGHRS and CDR2 YFSETQ. The CDR3 has 11 amino acids.

Regarding this clonotype: The junction departs from the called germline gene at one end, perhaps through a read error. The chain employs TRBV7-3 and TRBJ1-2; a weak D match, TRBD1 (5 bases). Germline lookup yields CDR1 SGHTA and CDR2 FQGTGA. The length of the CDR3 is 13 residues. Here the CDR3 DNA reads TGTGCCAGCAGCCCGGACAAGAACTATGGCAACACCTTC. Its translation is CASSPDKNYGNTF.

This clonotype was detected only a few times. This chain links TRBV7-2 with TRBJ2-1, with TRBD1 matching over 8 bases. The CDR3 extends over 14 amino acids. CDR1 and CDR2 from the germline V gene are SGHTA and FQGNSA. Trimming cost V 5 bases and J 6 bases; bases outside gene matches: 6. The CDR3 coding sequence is TGTGCCAGCAGCCGACGACAGGGGCGCAATGAGCAGTTCTTC. It yields the protein CASSRRQGRNEQFF.

This chain links TRBV28 with TRBJ1-4; D possibly corresponds to TRBD1 (6 bases). This CDR3 spans 17 amino acids. Trimming cost V 3 bases and J 0 bases, with 14 bases left between them. Germline V CDR1 and CDR2: MDHEN, SYDVKM. CDR3 protein: CASSFLTGMTTNEKLFF. CDR3 DNA sequence: TGTGCCAGCAGTTTCCTCACAGGGATGACAACTAATGAAAAACTGTTTTTT. The full variable domain, its missing parts supplied by reference TRBV28 and TRBJ1-4, is DVKVTQSSRYLVKRTGEKVFLECVQDMDHENMFWYRQDPGLGLRLIYFSYDVKMKEKGDIPEGYSVSREKKERFSLILESASTNQTSMYLCASSFLTGMTTNEKLFFGSGTQLSVL.

V gene TRBV28 combines with J gene TRBJ1-6; TRBD1 aligns across 9 bases. The V gene end was trimmed by 4 bases and the J gene end by 9 bases; junction bases not matched to a gene: 7. The CDR3 runs to 15 residues. Germline CDR1 reads MDHEN; CDR2 reads SYDVKM. The CDR3 spells CASSSGTGMRSPLHF. The CDR3 bases are TGTGCCAGCAGTTCCGGGACAGGGATGCGTTCACCCCTCCACTTT.

Concerning this clonotype: One junction end disagrees with the germline gene, perhaps due to a read error. The rearrangement joins TRBV6-6 to TRBJ1-2; possibly TRBD1 for D (5 bases). Germline V gene lookup returns CDR1 MNHNY and CDR2 SVGAGI (reference sequence). This CDR3 comprises 13 residues. In nucleotides, the CDR3 is TGTGCCAGCGGTTACTCGGGGGGAAAAGGCTACACCTTC. This gives the protein CASGYSGGKGYTF.

The J gene is TRBJ1-4, the V gene TRBV2; unclear D gene. This CDR3 spans 15 amino acids. V was trimmed by 6 bases and J by 0 bases, leaving 11 bases between them. Germline values: CDR1 SNHLY, CDR2 FYNNEI. The CDR3 nucleotides are TGTGCCAGCAGGGGTTACAGAGCAACTAATGAAAAACTGTTTTTT. The encoded protein is CASRGYRATNEKLFF. The complete variable domain, with remaining parts taken from reference TRBV2 and TRBJ1-4, reads EPEVTQTPSHQVTQMGQEVILRCVPISNHLYFYWYRQILGQKVEFLVSFYNNEISEKSEIFDDQFSVERPDGSNFTLKIRSTKLEDSAMYFCASRGYRATNEKLFFGSGTQLSVL.

Concerning this clonotype itself: One end of the junction varies from germline; a read error may be responsible. The chain couples TRBV7-7 to TRBJ2-2; no firm D call. The CDR3 covers 14 residues. Germline CDR1 SSHAT, CDR2 FNYEAQ (reference sequence). The CDR3 DNA sequence: TGTGCTAGCAGCTTTGGGGTTAACACCGGGGAGCTGTTTTTT. It is translated as CASSFGVNTGELFF.

The genes are TRBV27 and TRBJ2-2, with D possibly matching TRBD1 (5 bases). The CDR3 contains 14 residues. Trimming cost V 3 bases and J 7 bases, with 12 bases left between them. From germline, CDR1 is MNHEY and CDR2 SMNVEV (reference sequence). The chain's CDR3 is CASSFGAGFGELFF. The CDR3 DNA follows: TGTGCCAGCAGTTTCGGTGCAGGGTTCGGGGAGCTGTTTTTT.

V gene TRBV10-3 combines with J gene TRBJ1-5, with D maybe TRBD1 (6 bases). The germline V gene has CDR1 ENHRY and CDR2 SYGVKD. Trimming removed 10 bases at V and 4 bases at J, with 17 bases between. The CDR3 is made up of 14 amino acids. The CDR3 sequence is CATWQGTNNQPQHF. CDR3 nucleotide sequence: TGTGCCACCTGGCAGGGGACGAATAATCAGCCCCAGCATTTT.

This clonotype came up a few times. The chain is built from TRBV6-5 and TRBJ2-5, with 8 bases aligning to TRBD2. V lost 2 bases, J lost 2 bases, and 4 bases stayed unmatched. The CDR3 is 15 residues long. Germline V gene sequence: CDR1 MNHEY, CDR2 SVGAGI. CDR3 region: CASSYAGGRQETQYF. The CDR3 bases are TGTGCCAGCAGTTACGCGGGAGGACGACAAGAGACCCAGTACTTC.

This clonotype showed up just a few times. The rearrangement links TRBV7-2 to TRBJ2-2; D is unclear. From germline, CDR1 is SGHTA and CDR2 FQGNSA. This CDR3 is 13 amino acids long. The V and J ends lost 2 bases and 5 bases respectively, with 6 bases between them. The DNA for the CDR3 is TGTGCCAGCAGCTTATTTATGACCGGGGAGCTGTTTTTT. Amino acids: CASSLFMTGELFF.

This clonotype was seen repeatedly, ten times or more. The rearrangement uses TRBV7-9 and TRBJ1-6; no clear D. Trimming cost V 1 base and J 8 bases, with 6 bases left between them. In germline, CDR1 is SEHNR, CDR2 FQNEAQ (reference sequence). This CDR3 is 13 amino acids long. The CDR3 reads CASSLDTDSPLHF. The CDR3 DNA reads as TGTGCCAGCAGCTTAGACACGGATTCACCCCTCCACTTT.

This clonotype was counted only a few times. The chain carries TRBV6-5 and TRBJ2-5; TRBD1 or TRBD2 may be the D gene (5 bases each). CDR3 length: 15 residues. Per the germline V gene, CDR1 is MNHEY and CDR2 is SVGAGI. With 5 bases removed from V and 5 bases from J, the gap between germline ends came to 18 bases. CDR3 nucleotides: TGTGCCAGCAGTGACGGGGCCCAGGACCCGGAGACCCAGTACTTC. Translating it yields CASSDGAQDPETQYF.

This clonotype has more than one count but fewer than ten. The chain employs TRBV11-2 and TRBJ2-3; D gene ambiguous. Deletions cut 0 bases from V and 7 bases from J, with 11 bases between. The germline V gene encodes CDR1 SGHAT and CDR2 FQNNGV. The CDR3 is 14 amino acids. CDR3 amino acids: CASSLEVGQNTQYF. Written as DNA, the CDR3 is TGTGCCAGCAGCTTAGAGGTGGGCCAAAATACGCAGTATTTT.

The sample holds many counts of this clonotype. J is TRBJ2-7 and V is TRBV28; 10 bases map to TRBD1. The CDR3 is made up of 17 amino acids. V shed 3 bases, J shed 1 base, and the junction held 9 bases outside the gene matches. CDR1 is MDHEN, CDR2 SYDVKM, per germline. CDR3 protein: CASSFPGQGERSYEQYF. The CDR3 region has the DNA TGTGCCAGCAGTTTCCCCGGACAGGGGGAGCGTTCCTACGAGCAGTACTTC.

This clonotype was detected only a few times. This chain links TRBV7-2 with TRBJ1-5; 8 positions agree with TRBD1. CDR1 and CDR2 (germline): SGHTA, FQGNSA. The CDR3 extends over 19 amino acids. With 2 bases clipped from V and 2 bases from J, the junction kept 14 bases outside the gene matches. The CDR3 loop is CASSLRGQGEGRGNQPQHF. The CDR3 coding sequence is TGTGCCAGCAGCTTAAGAGGACAGGGAGAAGGCAGGGGCAATCAGCCCCAGCATTTT.

CDR3 DNA: TGTGCCCCCCGGGACCGGGGTACGGATGAGCAGTTCTTC. Amino acids: CAPRDRGTDEQFF. V and J are TRBV24-1 and TRBJ2-1; possibly TRBD1 or TRBD2 for D (5 bases each). The CDR3 sequence is 13 residues long. Deletions cut 12 bases from V and 8 bases from J, with 19 bases between. Germline V gives CDR1 KGHDR, CDR2 SFDVKD.

The chain has TRBV28 and TRBJ2-7, with a tentative D call TRBD2 (6 bases). The CDR3 is 14 residues long. In germline, CDR1 is MDHEN, CDR2 SYDVKM. Trimming shortened V by 2 bases and J by 2 bases, and 10 bases separated the two germline ends. The CDR3 region is CASSLRDFPYEQYF. CDR3 sequence (DNA): TGTGCCAGCAGTTTACGGGACTTTCCCTACGAGCAGTACTTC.

This clonotype was recorded at least ten times. The genes are TRBV28 and TRBJ1-5, with TRBD1 matching 8 bases. This CDR3 is built from 15 residues. CDR1 MDHEN and CDR2 SYDVKM come from the germline V gene. Germline trimming cut 6 bases from V and 4 bases from J; bases unmatched to any gene: 8. CDR3 sequence: CASSRLGQANQPQHF. Here the CDR3 DNA reads TGTGCCAGCAGCCGATTGGGACAGGCGAATCAGCCCCAGCATTTT.

The V gene is TRBV7-9, the J gene TRBJ1-1, with 7 bases matching TRBD1. CDR3 size: 14 residues. The V and J ends lost 7 bases and 0 bases, in that order; junction bases with no gene match: 5. The germline V gene has CDR1 SEHNR and CDR2 FQNEAQ (reference sequence). The CDR3: CASTQGGLNTEAFF. The CDR3 DNA reads TGTGCCAGCACCCAGGGGGGGCTGAACACTGAAGCTTTCTTT.

This chain uses TRBV20-1 with TRBJ1-2; 9 positions match TRBD1. Germline V lookup: CDR1 DFQATT, CDR2 SNEGSKA (reference sequence). V trimming: 5 bases; J trimming: 5 bases; junction bases outside the gene matches: 12. The CDR3 has 15 amino acids. CDR3 in DNA: TGCAGTGCTTCAAGGATACAGGGGGCGGGGTATGGCTACACCTTC. Amino acid sequence: CSASRIQGAGYGYTF.

This clonotype was counted only a few times. The CDR3 region has the DNA TGTGCCAGCAGCCTCTCCACGACCGGCTACACCTTC. Protein sequence: CASSLSTTGYTF. The V gene is TRBV28, the J gene TRBJ1-2, with D unresolved. Germline V gene data show CDR1 as MDHEN and CDR2 as SYDVKM. Trimming took off 6 bases at V and 8 bases at J, with 13 bases between the two ends. CDR3 length: 12 amino acids.

As DNA, the CDR3 is TGTGCCAGCAGTGCGTCCCCTGGGACAGGGGGGATGTTTTTGGTGGGCGAGCAGTACTTC. Translated, it gives CASSASPGTGGMFLVGEQYF. V gene TRBV28 combines with J gene TRBJ2-7; TRBD1 matches 11 bases. Germline CDR1 is MDHEN and CDR2 is SYDVKM. The CDR3 has 20 amino acids. The ends lost 5 bases at V and 6 bases at J; junction bases unmatched: 24.

This clonotype occurred a few times. The rearrangement links TRBV6-1 to TRBJ1-1; the D is unclear. The V gene's germline CDR1 is MNHNS and CDR2 SASEGT. This CDR3 is built from 13 residues. The germline V and J ends were trimmed by 3 bases and 3 bases, with 8 bases remaining between them. This CDR3 is CASSDRVDTEAFF. The CDR3 DNA reads TGTGCCAGCAGTGATAGGGTGGACACTGAAGCTTTCTTT.

This clonotype was recorded at least ten times. The chain is built from TRBV7-6 and TRBJ2-7; 9 bases fit TRBD1. With V trimmed by 5 bases and J by 3 bases, 14 bases remained unmatched. This CDR3 is built from 17 residues. Germline assignment: CDR1 SGHVS and CDR2 FNYEAQ. DNA of the CDR3: TGTGCCAGCAGCCCAGGAACTTTACAGGGGGCGATCTACGAGCAGTACTTC. This sequence encodes CASSPGTLQGAIYEQYF.